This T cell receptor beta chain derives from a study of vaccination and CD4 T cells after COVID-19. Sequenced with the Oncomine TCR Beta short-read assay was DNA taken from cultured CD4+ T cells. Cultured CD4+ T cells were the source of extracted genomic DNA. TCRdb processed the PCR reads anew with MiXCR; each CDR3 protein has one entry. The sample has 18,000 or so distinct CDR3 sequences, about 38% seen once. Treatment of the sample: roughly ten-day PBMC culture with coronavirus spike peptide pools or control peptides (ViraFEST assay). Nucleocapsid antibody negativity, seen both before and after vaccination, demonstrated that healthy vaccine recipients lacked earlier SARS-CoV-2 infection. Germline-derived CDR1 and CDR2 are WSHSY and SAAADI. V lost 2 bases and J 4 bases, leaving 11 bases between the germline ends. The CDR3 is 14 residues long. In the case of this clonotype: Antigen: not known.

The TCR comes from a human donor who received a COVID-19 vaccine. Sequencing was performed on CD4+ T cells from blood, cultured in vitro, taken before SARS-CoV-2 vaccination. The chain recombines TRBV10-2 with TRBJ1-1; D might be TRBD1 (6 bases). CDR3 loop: CASSEVGGSTEAFF. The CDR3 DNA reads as TGCGCCAGCAGTGAGGTAGGGGGGAGCACTGAAGCTTTCTTT.